The T cell receptor (beta chain) described here comes from a study of OX40 agonist ivuxolimab in advanced cancers. With regard to the full study: Ivuxolimab, which targeted the costimulatory receptor OX40 (CD134), was an agonistic, fully human IgG2 monoclonal antibody. Partial responses occurred in three dose-escalation patients, of whom one had hepatocellular carcinoma and two had cutaneous melanoma. The paper reports the monotherapy dose-escalation portion (N of about 56 patients) of the phase I ivuxolimab trial. The dose-escalation cohort was about 83% male with a mean age of approximately 59 years, ranging from roughly 23 to 90. Intravenous ivuxolimab was administered to patients every 2 weeks at six dose levels: 0.01, 0.1, 0.3, 1.5, 3 and 10 mg/kg. Peripheral TCRbeta sequencing was intended to test whether TCR sequence diversity was altered and clonal T-cell expansion was caused by ivuxolimab. Prior anti-PD-1, anti-PD-L1 or anti-CTLA-4 therapy was permitted, and checkpoint inhibitors had been received by about 36% of dose-escalation patients. Among the 52 dose-escalation patients, roughly 20 had hepatocellular carcinoma, around 15 melanoma, 9 renal cell carcinoma and 9 head and neck cancer. Study-wide conclusions, independent of this receptor: After ivuxolimab, expanded clones were on average more numerous among CD8+ T cells than among CD4+ T cells. Low levels of normalized T-cell clonal expansion were also seen in some nonresponding patients. At doses from 0.1 to 3.0 mg/kg, clonal expansion was seen in both CD4+ and CD8+ blood T cells between baseline and week 6. The antigen specificity of the peripheral T cells that underwent clonal expansion was not determined. In partial responders in the 0.1-3.0 mg/kg groups, normalized peripheral clonal expansion was found to be among the lowest, especially among CD8+ T cells.

Patients with a history of autoimmune disease or receiving systemic immunosuppression were excluded from the trial. Peripheral blood for TCR sequencing was collected from all dose cohorts at baseline, on cycle 4 day 1, and on cycle 7 day 1. The samples were taken from a phase I, first-in-human, multicenter, open-label dose-escalation trial of ivuxolimab. Adults with locally advanced or metastatic melanoma, renal cell carcinoma, hepatocellular carcinoma or head and neck squamous cell carcinoma were enrolled in the trial. CD4+ and CD8+ T cells were sorted separately from peripheral blood before TCR sequencing. As to this clone: Its specific antigen is unknown. One base away there is no much larger clone; base qualities are not given.

For sequencing of the TCRbeta CDR3 region, genomic DNA was extracted from the sorted cells. The immunoSEQ Assay was used to sequence the TCRbeta CDR3 regions. As stored in TCRdb, this immuneACCESS dataset retains in-frame rearrangements with V and J assigned. A fraction of the clones does not appear; measured against another copy, unresolved V genes explain less than half of the discrepancy, and the remainder lacks a known reason. The sample has roughly 70,000 clones on record, roughly 80% of them singletons. 4.5% to 5% of the sample is in the top ten clones. For CDR1 and CDR2, the germline V gene lists SGHTA and FQGNSA. Spanning cysteine to phenylalanine, the CDR3 consists of 14 amino acids. Only the CDR3 region is kept as DNA, spanning 42 bases read in frame from base 1. The germline V and J ends show losses of 4 bases and 2 bases respectively, and no gene match explains 4 bases of the junction.

Sequenced here: CD4+ or CD8+ T cells sorted from blood, sampled in a trial of the OX40 agonist ivuxolimab. The TCR comes from an adult with an advanced solid tumor such as melanoma, head and neck, liver or kidney cancer. The sequence is built from TRBV7-2 and TRBJ2-5, with TRBD2 matching 7 junction bases. The nucleotide sequence is given as TGTGCCAGCAGCTCCTCGGGACTACAAGAGACCCAGTACTTC. Its amino acids are CASSSSGLQETQYF. When the CDR3 is completed using the reference TRBV7-2 and TRBJ2-5 genes on either side, the full variable domain is GAGVSQSPSNKVTEKGKDVELRCDPISGHTALYWYRQSLGQGLEFLIYFQGNSAPDKSGLPSDRFSAERTGGSVSTLTIQRTQQEDSAVYLCASSSSGLQETQYFGPGTRLLVL.